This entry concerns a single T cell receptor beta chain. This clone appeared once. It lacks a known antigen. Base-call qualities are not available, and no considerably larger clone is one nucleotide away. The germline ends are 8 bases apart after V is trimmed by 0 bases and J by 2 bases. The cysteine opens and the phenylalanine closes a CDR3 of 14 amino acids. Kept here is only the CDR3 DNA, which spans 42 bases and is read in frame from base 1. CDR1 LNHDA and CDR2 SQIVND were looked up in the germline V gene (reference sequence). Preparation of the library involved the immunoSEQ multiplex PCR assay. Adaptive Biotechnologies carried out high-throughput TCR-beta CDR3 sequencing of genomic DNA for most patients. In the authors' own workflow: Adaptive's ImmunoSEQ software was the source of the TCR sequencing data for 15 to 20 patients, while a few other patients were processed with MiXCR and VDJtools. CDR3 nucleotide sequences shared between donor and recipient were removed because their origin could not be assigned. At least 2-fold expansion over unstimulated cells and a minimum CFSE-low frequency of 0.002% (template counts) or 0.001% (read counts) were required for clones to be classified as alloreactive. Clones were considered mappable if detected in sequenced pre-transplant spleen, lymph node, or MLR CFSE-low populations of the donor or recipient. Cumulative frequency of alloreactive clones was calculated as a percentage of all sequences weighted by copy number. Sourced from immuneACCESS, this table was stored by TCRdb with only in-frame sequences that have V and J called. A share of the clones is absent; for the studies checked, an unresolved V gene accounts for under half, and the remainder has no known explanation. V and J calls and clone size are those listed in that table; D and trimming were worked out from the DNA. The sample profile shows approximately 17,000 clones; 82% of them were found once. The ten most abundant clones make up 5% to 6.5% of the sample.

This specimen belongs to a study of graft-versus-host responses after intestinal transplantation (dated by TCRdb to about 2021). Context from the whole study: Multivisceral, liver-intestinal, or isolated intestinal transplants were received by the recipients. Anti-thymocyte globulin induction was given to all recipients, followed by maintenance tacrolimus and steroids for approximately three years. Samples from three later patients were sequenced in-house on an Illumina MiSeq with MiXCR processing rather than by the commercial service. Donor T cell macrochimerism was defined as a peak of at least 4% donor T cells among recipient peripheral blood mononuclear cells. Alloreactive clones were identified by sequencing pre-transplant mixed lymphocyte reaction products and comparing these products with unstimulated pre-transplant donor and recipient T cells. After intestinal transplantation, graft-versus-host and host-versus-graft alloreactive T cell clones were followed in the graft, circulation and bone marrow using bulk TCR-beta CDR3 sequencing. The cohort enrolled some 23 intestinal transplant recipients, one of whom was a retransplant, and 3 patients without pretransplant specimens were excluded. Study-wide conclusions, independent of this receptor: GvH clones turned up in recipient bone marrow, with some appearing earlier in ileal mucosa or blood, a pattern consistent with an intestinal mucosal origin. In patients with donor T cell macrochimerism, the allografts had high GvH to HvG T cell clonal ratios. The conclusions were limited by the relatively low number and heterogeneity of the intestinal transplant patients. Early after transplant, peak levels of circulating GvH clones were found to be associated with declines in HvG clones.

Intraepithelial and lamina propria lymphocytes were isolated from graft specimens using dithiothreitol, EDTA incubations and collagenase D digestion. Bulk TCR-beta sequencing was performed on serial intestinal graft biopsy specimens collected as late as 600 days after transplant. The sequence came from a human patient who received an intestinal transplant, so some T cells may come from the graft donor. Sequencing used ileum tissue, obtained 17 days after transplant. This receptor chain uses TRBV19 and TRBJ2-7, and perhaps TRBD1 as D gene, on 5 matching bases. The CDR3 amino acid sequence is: CASSIDGRAYEQYF. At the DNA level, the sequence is TGTGCCAGTAGTATAGACGGCAGGGCCTACGAGCAGTACTTC.